Presented here are 14 T cell receptor beta chains from one specimen sequenced in a study of T-cell reconstitution after alpha-beta-depleted transplantation in children. Preparation of the TCRbeta library was carried out with unique molecular identifiers. TCRdb independently ran MiXCR on the PCR reads; one entry per CDR3 protein. Of 300,000 to 400,000 distinct CDR3 sequences listed, 15% to 20% are singletons. Here the sequenced sample was PBMCs, mostly from graft donor cells, taken 360 days after TCRalphabeta/CD19-depleted stem cell transplant. These receptors were taken from a male patient aged 2 to 10 who had a stem cell transplant for acute lymphoblastic leukemia, so the T cells may come from the graft donor.

There are a few counts of this clonotype. The V gene is TRBV15, the J gene TRBJ2-5, with D perhaps TRBD1 (5 bases). V was cut by 3 bases and J by 2 bases, with 13 bases left in between. The CDR3 consists of 15 residues. Germline lookup yields CDR1 LNHNV and CDR2 YYDKDF (reference sequence). The CDR3 bases are TGTGCCACCAGCAGGGGAACGGACAAACAAGAGACCCAGTACTTC. Encoded protein: CATSRGTDKQETQYF.

The chain combines TRBV6-5 with TRBJ2-1, with D tentatively TRBD1 (6 bases). The CDR3 runs 18 residues. The V end lost 1 base, the J end lost 0 bases, and 16 bases lay between the germline ends. Germline V gives CDR1 MNHEY, CDR2 SVGAGI. The CDR3 reads CASSYYAPQGHSYNEQFF. The CDR3, as DNA: TGTGCCAGCAGTTACTACGCCCCTCAGGGGCACTCCTACAATGAGCAGTTCTTC.

V and J are TRBV12-3 or TRBV12-4 and TRBJ2-3; D not certain. This CDR3 contains 15 residues. Trimming took off 10 bases at V and 0 bases at J, with 17 bases between the two ends. The CDR3 DNA is TGTGCCACCCGGTTCAGCTCGGCTAGCACAGATACGCAGTATTTT. It encodes CATRFSSASTDTQYF.

This clonotype showed up just a few times. This clone may be a read error of a much larger clone one base away. The CDR3 protein is CASSPVAYNEQFF. The CDR3 region has the DNA TGTGCCAGCAGCCCCGTGGCCTACAATGAGCAGTTCTTC. This rearrangement joins TRBV7-9 to TRBJ2-1; D call uncertain. CDR3 length: 13 residues. CDR1 SEHNR and CDR2 FQNEAQ come from the germline V gene (reference sequence). With 5 bases removed from V and 2 bases from J, the gap between germline ends came to 7 bases.

The chain recombines TRBV29-1 with TRBJ2-1; 7 nucleotides align to TRBD1. The length of the CDR3 is 14 residues. V gave up 7 bases and J gave up 0 bases; unmatched junction bases: 6. The germline V gene has CDR1 SQVTM and CDR2 ANQGSEA. The CDR3 loop is CSARTGSSYNEQFF. CDR3 DNA sequence: TGCAGCGCCCGGACAGGAAGCTCCTACAATGAGCAGTTCTTC.

This clonotype showed up just a few times. V gene TRBV4-3 combines with J gene TRBJ2-3; TRBD2 aligns across 11 bases. The V gene end was trimmed by 0 bases and the J gene end by 2 bases; junction bases not matched to a gene: 7. This CDR3 region has 18 residues. CDR1 LGHNA and CDR2 YSLEER come from the germline V gene. The CDR3 DNA is TGCGCCAGCAGCCAAGATTCTAGCGGGAGGCCGTACACAGATACGCAGTATTTT. It is translated as CASSQDSSGRPYTDTQYF.

The chain combines TRBV20-1 with TRBJ2-1, with 15 bases that match TRBD2. Unmatched junction bases numbered 5, after V lost 2 bases and J lost 6 bases. The CDR3 is 16 residues long. Looked up from germline, CDR1 is DFQATT and CDR2 is SNEGSKA (reference sequence). CDR3 DNA: TGCAGTGCTAGATCCTGGACTAGCGGGAGGGCCAATGAGCAGTTCTTC. Amino acid sequence: CSARSWTSGRANEQFF.

The rearrangement joins TRBV24-1 to TRBJ2-1; no clear D gene. Between the trimmed V and J ends, which lost 1 base and 7 bases, there was a span of 7 bases. Germline lookup yields CDR1 KGHDR and CDR2 SFDVKD. This CDR3 has 13 amino acids. As DNA, the CDR3 is TGTGCCACCAGTGATTTAATCTCGAATGAGCAGTTCTTC. It specifies CATSDLISNEQFF.

This clonotype was counted between two and nine times. CDR3 loop: CASSQGLDRGIGTDTQYF. CDR3 in DNA: TGTGCCAGCAGCCAAGGTCTCGACAGGGGCATAGGAACAGATACGCAGTATTTT. The chain uses TRBV4-2 and TRBJ2-3; TRBD1 aligns across 8 bases. The trim removed 1 base at V and 3 bases at J, leaving 12 bases unmatched. Germline loops: CDR1 LGHNA, CDR2 YNFKEQ. The CDR3 is made up of 18 amino acids.

This chain joins TRBV4-1 and TRBJ2-3; D is possibly TRBD1 (6 bases). This CDR3 is built from 18 residues. The V gene lost 4 bases and the J gene lost 0 bases, with 20 bases spanning the gap. Germline V gene lookup returns CDR1 MGHRA and CDR2 YSYEKL. CDR3 nucleotides: TGCGCCAGCAGCCGCCGGGACATGGGGTCCGGAAGCACAGATACGCAGTATTTT. Residues: CASSRRDMGSGSTDTQYF.

The rearrangement links TRBV4-1 to TRBJ2-3, with 10 bases matching TRBD2. Germline lookup yields CDR1 MGHRA and CDR2 YSYEKL. The CDR3 extends over 22 amino acids. V lost 0 bases to trimming and J lost 2 bases; unmatched junction nucleotides: 20. CDR3 DNA sequence: TGCGCCAGCAGCCAAGATAGGGGGGGGCTAGCGGGAGAGATTGGGGCCACAGATACGCAGTATTTT. Protein sequence: CASSQDRGGLAGEIGATDTQYF.

The chain carries TRBV15 and TRBJ2-5, with D unresolved. Trimming pared 0 bases from V and 4 bases from J, leaving 6 bases between. The CDR3 loop spans 13 amino acids. The germline gives CDR1 LNHNV, CDR2 YYDKDF (reference sequence). CDR3 sequence (DNA): TGTGCCACCAGCAGAGATCAGCGAGAGACCCAGTACTTC. It translates to CATSRDQRETQYF. The variable domain in full, with the rest retrieved from reference TRBV15 and TRBJ2-5, is DAMVIQNPRYQVTQFGKPVTLSCSQTLNHNVMYWYQQKSSQAPKLLFHYYDKDFNNEADTPDNFQSRRPNTSFCFLDIRSPGLGDTAMYLCATSRDQRETQYFGPGTRLLVL.

There are many counts of this clonotype. The chain has TRBV20-1 and TRBJ1-2, with D maybe TRBD1 (5 bases). Germline V gene lookup returns CDR1 DFQATT and CDR2 SNEGSKA (reference sequence). The CDR3 is 12 residues long. In nucleotides, the CDR3 is TGCAGCGGGGGGGGGTTCCCCTATGGCTACACCTTC. Protein: CSGGGFPYGYTF.

The rearrangement uses TRBV28 and TRBJ2-7; 15 nucleotides line up with TRBD2. The CDR3 has 15 amino acids. The ends lost 6 bases at V and 6 bases at J; junction bases unmatched: 6. Germline loops: CDR1 MDHEN, CDR2 SYDVKM. CDR3 nucleotide sequence: TGTGCCAGCAGCCCTCCGGGACTAGCGGGAGGCGAGCAGTACTTC. Translating it yields CASSPPGLAGGEQYF.